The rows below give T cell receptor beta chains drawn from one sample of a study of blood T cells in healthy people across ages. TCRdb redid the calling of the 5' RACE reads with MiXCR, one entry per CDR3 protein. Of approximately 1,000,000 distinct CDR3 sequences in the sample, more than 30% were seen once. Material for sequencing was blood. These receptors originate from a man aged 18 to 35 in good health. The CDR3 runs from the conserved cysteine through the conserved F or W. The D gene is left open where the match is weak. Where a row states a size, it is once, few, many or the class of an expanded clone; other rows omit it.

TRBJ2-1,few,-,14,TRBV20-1,TGCAGTGCTAGAGATATGGACACCCTCGATGAGCAGTTCTTC,CSARDMDTLDEQFF
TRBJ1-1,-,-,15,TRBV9,TGTGCCAGCAGCGCCACCGGGGCCGCGAACACTGAAGCTTTCTTT,CASSATGAANTEAFF
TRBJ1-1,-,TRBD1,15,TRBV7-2,TGTGCCAGCAGCCTCCTCCTGACAGGGGGAACTGAAGCTTTCTTT,CASSLLLTGGTEAFF
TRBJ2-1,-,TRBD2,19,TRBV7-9,TGTGCCAGCAGCTTTGGACTAGCGGGGTTTCTTAGCTCCTACAATGAGCAGTTCTTC,CASSFGLAGFLSSYNEQFF
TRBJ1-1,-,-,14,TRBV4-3,TGCGCCAGCAGCCAAGACGGACTATCTGAGGAAGCTTTCTTT,CASSQDGLSEEAFF
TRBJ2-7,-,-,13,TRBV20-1,TGCAGTGCTAGGGGAATAGGGTTCCACGAGCAGTACTTC,CSARGIGFHEQYF
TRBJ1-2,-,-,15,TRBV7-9,TGTGCCAGCAGCTTAGGAGTCCCAGATCTTTATGGCTACACCTTC,CASSLGVPDLYGYTF
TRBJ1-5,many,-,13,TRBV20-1,TGCAGTGCTAGCTCTCTCGTCAATCAGCCCCAGCATTTT,CSASSLVNQPQHF
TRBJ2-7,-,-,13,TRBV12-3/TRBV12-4,TGTGCCAGCAGTGGGTCTAGCGAGTACGAGCAGTACTTC,CASSGSSEYEQYF
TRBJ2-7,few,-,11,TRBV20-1,TGCAGTGCTACCACTGGGGACGAGCAGTACTTC,CSATTGDEQYF
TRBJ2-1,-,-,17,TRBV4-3,TGCGCCAGCAGCCAAGTGTCGGCCGTGGGATCCTACAATGAGCAGTTCTTC,CASSQVSAVGSYNEQFF
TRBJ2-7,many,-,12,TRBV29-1,TGCAGCGTTGGGGACGGATCCTACGAGCAGTACTTC,CSVGDGSYEQYF
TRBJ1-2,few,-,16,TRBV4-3,TGCGCCAGCAGCCAAGATTTCCTGGGAAGATCGGGTGGCTACACCTTC,CASSQDFLGRSGGYTF
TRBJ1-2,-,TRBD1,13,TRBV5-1,TGCGCCAGCAGCTCGGGACAGAGATTTGGCTACACCTTC,CASSSGQRFGYTF
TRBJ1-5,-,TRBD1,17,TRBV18,TGTGCCAGCTCACCTGGTTTACAGGGGGCAGGCAATCAGCCCCAGCATTTT,CASSPGLQGAGNQPQHF
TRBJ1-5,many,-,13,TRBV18,TGTGCCAGCAGTCCAGGACCGGATCAGCCCCAGCATTTT,CASSPGPDQPQHF
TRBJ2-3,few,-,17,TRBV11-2,TGTGCCAGCAGCAAAATAGACAGAGTTCAAAGCACAGATACGCAGTATTTT,CASSKIDRVQSTDTQYF
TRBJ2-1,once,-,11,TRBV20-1,TGCAGTGCTAGAGATGAGGCTAGAGAGTTCTTC,CSARDEAREFF
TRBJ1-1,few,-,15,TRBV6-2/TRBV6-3,TGTGCCAGCAGTTACCCCCAACAGGGAAACACTGAAGCTTTCTTT,CASSYPQQGNTEAFF
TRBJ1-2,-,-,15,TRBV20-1,TGCAGTGGTACGGAGGGGCAAAACCCGGGCTATGGCTACACCTTC,CSGTEGQNPGYGYTF
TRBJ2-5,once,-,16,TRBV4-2,TGTGCCAGCAGCCGCACTACCGGGGGCCAAAACAATGAGCAGTACTTC,CASSRTTGGQNNEQYF
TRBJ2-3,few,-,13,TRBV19,TGTGCCAGTAGTATGGGTCTGGAGGATACGCAGTATTTT,CASSMGLEDTQYF
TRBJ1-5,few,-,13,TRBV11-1,TGTGCCAGCAGCGCAAGTAGCAATCAGCCCCAGCATTTT,CASSASSNQPQHF
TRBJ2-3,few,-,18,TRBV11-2,TGTGCCAGCAGCTTAGATTGGGGATTAGCGCTGAGCACAGATACGCAGTATTTT,CASSLDWGLALSTDTQYF